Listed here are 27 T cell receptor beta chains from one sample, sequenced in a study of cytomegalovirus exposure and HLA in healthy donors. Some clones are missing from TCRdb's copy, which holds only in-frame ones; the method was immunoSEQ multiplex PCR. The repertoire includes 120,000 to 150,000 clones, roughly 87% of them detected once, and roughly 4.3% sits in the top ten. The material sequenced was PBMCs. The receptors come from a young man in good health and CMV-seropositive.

This CDR3 is CASSQESVRGGRWANVLTF. The CDR3 DNA is TGTGCCAGCAGCCAAGAATCGGTCAGGGGTGGCCGGTGGGCCAACGTCCTGACTTTC. V and J are TRBV14 and TRBJ2-6; D is perhaps TRBD1 (6 bases). This CDR3 is built from 19 residues. Germline V CDR1 and CDR2: SGHDN, FVKESK. V dropped 0 bases and J dropped 5 bases, with 20 bases sitting between them. Full variable domain (outside the CDR3, taken from reference TRBV14 and TRBJ2-6): EAGVTQFPSHSVIEKGQTVTLRCDPISGHDNLYWYRRVMGKEIKFLLHFVKESKQDESGMPNNRFLAERTGGTYSTLKVQPAELEDSGVYFCASSQESVRGGRWANVLTFGAGSRLTVL.

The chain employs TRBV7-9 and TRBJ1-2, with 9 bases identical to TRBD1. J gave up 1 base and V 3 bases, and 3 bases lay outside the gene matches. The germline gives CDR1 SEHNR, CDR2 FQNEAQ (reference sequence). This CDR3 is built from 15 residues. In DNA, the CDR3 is TGTGCCAGCAGCTTGGGGGACAGGGTTAACTATGGCTACACCTTC. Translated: CASSLGDRVNYGYTF.

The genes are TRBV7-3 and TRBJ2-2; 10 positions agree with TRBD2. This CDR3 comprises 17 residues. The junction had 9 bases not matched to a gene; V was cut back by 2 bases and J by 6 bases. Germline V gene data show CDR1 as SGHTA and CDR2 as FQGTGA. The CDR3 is CASSLSSGGVSAGELFF. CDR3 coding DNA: TGTGCCAGCAGCTTATCTAGCGGGGGTGTTTCCGCCGGGGAGCTGTTTTTT.

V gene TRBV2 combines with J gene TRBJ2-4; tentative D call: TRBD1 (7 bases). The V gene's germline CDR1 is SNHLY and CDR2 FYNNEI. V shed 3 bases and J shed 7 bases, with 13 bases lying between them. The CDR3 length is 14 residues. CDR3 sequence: CASSESGGKNIQYF. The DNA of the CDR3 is TGTGCCAGCAGTGAGTCAGGGGGGAAGAACATTCAGTACTTC.

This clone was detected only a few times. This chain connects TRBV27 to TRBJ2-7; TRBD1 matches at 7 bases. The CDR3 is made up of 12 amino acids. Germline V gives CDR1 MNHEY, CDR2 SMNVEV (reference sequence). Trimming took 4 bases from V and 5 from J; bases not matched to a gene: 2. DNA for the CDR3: TGTGCCAGCAGTTACGACAGGGACGAGCAGTACTTC. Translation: CASSYDRDEQYF.

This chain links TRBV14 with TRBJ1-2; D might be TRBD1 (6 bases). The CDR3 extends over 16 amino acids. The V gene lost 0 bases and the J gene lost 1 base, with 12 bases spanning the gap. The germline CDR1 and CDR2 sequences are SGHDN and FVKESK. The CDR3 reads CASSQDLGQINYGYTF. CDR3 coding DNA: TGTGCCAGCAGCCAAGATCTTGGACAGATTAACTATGGCTACACCTTC.

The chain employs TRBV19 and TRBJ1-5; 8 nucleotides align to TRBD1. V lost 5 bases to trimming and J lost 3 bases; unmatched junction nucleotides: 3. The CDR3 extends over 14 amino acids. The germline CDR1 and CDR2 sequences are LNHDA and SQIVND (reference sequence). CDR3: CASSATGANQPQHF. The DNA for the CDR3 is TGTGCCAGTAGTGCGACAGGGGCCAATCAGCCCCAGCATTTT.

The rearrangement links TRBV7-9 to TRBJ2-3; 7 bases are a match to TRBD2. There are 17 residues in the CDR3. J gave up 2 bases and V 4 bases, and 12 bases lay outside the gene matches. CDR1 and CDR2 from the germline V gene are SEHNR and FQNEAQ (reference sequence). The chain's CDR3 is CASSSHFGGRATDTQYF. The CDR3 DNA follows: TGTGCCAGCAGCTCCCATTTTGGTGGGAGGGCCACAGATACGCAGTATTTT.

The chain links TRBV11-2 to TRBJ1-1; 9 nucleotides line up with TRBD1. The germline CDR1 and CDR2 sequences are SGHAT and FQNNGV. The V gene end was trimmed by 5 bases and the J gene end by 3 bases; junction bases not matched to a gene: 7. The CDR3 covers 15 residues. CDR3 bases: TGTGCCAGCAGCGCCTCGGACAGGGGAGACACTGAAGCTTTCTTT. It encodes CASSASDRGDTEAFF.

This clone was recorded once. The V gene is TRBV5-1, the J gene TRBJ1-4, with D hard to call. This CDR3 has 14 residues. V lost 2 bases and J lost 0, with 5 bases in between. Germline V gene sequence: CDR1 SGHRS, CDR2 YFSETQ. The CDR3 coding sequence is TGCGCCAGCAGCTTTAGTCCAACTAATGAAAAACTGTTTTTT. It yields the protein CASSFSPTNEKLFF.

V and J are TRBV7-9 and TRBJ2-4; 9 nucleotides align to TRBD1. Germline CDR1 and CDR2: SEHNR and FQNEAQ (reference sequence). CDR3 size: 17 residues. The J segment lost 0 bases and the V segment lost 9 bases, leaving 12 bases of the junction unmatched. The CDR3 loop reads CASAGTGQSGAKNIQYF. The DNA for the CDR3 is TGTGCCAGTGCCGGGACAGGGCAATCAGGAGCCAAAAACATTCAGTACTTC.

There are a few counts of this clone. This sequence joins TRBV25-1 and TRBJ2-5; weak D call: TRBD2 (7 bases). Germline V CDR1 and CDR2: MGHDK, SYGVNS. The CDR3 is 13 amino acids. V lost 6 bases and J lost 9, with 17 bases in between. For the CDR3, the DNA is TGTGCCAGCAGAGGGGGAGGGTTTGGGGCCCAGTACTTC. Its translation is CASRGGGFGAQYF.

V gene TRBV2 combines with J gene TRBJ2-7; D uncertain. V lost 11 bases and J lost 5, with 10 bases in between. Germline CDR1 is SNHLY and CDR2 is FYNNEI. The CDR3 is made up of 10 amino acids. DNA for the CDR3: TGTGCCCCCCCCTGCGACGAGCAGTACTTC. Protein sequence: CAPPCDEQYF.

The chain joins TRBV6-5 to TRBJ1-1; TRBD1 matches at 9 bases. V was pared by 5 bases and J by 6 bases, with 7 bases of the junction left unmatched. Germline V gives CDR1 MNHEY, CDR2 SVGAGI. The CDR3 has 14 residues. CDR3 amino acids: CASSSGQGRAEAFF. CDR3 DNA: TGTGCCAGCAGTAGCGGACAGGGGAGGGCTGAAGCTTTCTTT.

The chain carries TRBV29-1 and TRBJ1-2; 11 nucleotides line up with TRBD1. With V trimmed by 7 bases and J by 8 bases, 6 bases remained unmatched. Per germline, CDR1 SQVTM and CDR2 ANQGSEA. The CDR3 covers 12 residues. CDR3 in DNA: TGCAGCGGAGGACAGGGGGCACGAGGCTACACCTTC. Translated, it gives CSGGQGARGYTF.

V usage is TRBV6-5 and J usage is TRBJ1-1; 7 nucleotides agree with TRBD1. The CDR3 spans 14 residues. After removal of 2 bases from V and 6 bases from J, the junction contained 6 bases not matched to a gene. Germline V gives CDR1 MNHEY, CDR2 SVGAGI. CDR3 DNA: TGTGCCAGCAGTTACGGCAGGGGGTCTGCTGAAGCTTTCTTT. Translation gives CASSYGRGSAEAFF.

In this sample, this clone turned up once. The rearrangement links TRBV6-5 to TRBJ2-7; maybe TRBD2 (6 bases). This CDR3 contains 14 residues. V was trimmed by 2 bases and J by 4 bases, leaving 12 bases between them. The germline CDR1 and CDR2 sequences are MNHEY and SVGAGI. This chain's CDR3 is CASSYGGGGYEQYF. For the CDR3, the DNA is TGTGCCAGCAGTTACGGAGGTGGAGGGTACGAGCAGTACTTC.

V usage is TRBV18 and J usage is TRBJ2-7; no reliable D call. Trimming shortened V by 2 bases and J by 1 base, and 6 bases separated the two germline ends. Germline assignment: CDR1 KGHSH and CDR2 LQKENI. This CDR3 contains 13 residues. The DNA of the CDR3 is TGTGCCAGCTCACCATACGCGTCCTACGAGCAGTACTTC. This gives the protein CASSPYASYEQYF.

The CDR3 DNA follows: TGTGCCAGCAGCGTTGACGGGGAATCTTATGGCTACACCTTC. Its translation: CASSVDGESYGYTF. The rearrangement uses TRBV9 and TRBJ1-2; D uncertain. Germline-derived CDR1 and CDR2 are SGDLS and YYNGEE. The CDR3 loop spans 14 amino acids. The V gene lost 2 bases and the J gene lost 5 bases, with 13 bases spanning the gap.

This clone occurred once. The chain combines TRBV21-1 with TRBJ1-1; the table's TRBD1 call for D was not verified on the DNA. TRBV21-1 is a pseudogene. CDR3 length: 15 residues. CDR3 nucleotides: TGTGCCAGCAGGAAAGACAGGGGCCCGAACACTGAAGCTTTCTTT. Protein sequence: CASRKDRGPNTEAFF.

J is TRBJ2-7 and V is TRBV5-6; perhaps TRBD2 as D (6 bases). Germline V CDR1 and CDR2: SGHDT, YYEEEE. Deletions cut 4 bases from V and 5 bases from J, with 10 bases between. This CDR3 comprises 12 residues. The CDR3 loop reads CASSPPGDEQYF. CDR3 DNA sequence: TGTGCCAGCAGCCCCCCGGGGGACGAGCAGTACTTC.

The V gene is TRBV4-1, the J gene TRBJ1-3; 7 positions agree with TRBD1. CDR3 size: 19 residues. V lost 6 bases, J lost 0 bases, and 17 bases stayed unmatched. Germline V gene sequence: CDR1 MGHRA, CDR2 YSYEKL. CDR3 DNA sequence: TGCGCCAGCAGGGGACCGGGACAGACCGAAAAAAGCTCTGGAAACACCATATATTTT. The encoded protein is CASRGPGQTEKSSGNTIYF.

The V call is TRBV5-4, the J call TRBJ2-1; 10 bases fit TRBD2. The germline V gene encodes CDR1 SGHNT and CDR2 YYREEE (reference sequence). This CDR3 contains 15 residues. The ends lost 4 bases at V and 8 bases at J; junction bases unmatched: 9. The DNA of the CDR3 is TGTGCCAGCAGCCGAGGAGCGGGGGGGCCGGATGAGCAGTTCTTC. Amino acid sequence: CASSRGAGGPDEQFF. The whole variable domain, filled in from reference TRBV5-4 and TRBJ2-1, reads ETGVTQSPTHLIKTRGQQVTLRCSSQSGHNTVSWYQQALGQGPQFIFQYYREEENGRGNFPPRFSGLQFPNYSSELNVNALELDDSALYLCASSRGAGGPDEQFFGPGTRLTVL.

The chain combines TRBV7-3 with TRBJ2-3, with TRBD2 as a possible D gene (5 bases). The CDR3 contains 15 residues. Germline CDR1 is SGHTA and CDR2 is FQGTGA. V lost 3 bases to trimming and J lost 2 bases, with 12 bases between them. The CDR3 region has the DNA TGTGCCAGCAGCTTTTACGGGGTCGACACAGATACGCAGTATTTT. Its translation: CASSFYGVDTDTQYF.

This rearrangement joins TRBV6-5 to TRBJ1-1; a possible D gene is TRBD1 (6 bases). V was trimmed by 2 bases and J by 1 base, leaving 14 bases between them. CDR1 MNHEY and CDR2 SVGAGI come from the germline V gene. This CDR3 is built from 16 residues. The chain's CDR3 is CASSYVTGTQNTEAFF. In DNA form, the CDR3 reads TGTGCCAGCAGTTACGTCACCGGGACACAGAACACTGAAGCTTTCTTT.

The CDR3 is CASSYSGGFLNEQFF. CDR3 coding DNA: TGTGCCAGCAGTTACTCGGGAGGCTTCCTCAATGAGCAGTTCTTC. V gene TRBV6-5 combines with J gene TRBJ2-1; D is possibly TRBD2 (6 bases). The CDR3 spans 15 residues. The V and J ends lost 0 bases and 6 bases respectively, with 12 bases between them. Germline V gene lookup returns CDR1 MNHEY and CDR2 SVGAGI.

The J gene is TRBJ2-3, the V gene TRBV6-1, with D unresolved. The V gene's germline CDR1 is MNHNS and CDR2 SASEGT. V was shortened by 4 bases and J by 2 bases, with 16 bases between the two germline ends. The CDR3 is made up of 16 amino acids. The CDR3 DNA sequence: TGTGCCAGCAGTGTATGGAGCGACGACCCCACAGATACGCAGTATTTT. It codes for CASSVWSDDPTDTQYF.